The 13 T cell receptor beta chains below were found in one sample sequenced in a study of T cells after yellow fever vaccination. A single record per CDR3 protein comes from TCRdb applying MiXCR to the 5' RACE reads. The repertoire holds 600,000 to 750,000 distinct CDR3 sequences, with 9% to 15% as singletons. The sequenced sample was PBMCs, obtained on the day of the yellow fever booster vaccination. These receptors came from a man in his thirties or forties who received the YFV17D yellow fever vaccine.

The sample holds a few counts of this clonotype. V and J are TRBV6-5 and TRBJ2-7; no clear D. In germline, CDR1 is MNHEY, CDR2 SVGAGI. The CDR3 loop spans 14 amino acids. Trimming removed 0 bases from V and 6 bases from J, with 12 bases in between. CDR3 residues: CASSYSNLGREQYF. The CDR3 region has the DNA TGTGCCAGCAGTTACTCGAATTTAGGGCGCGAGCAGTACTTC.

This clonotype was counted ten times or more. The rearrangement joins TRBV6-2 or TRBV6-3 to TRBJ2-7, with D perhaps TRBD1 (5 bases). The V and J ends lost 5 bases and 5 bases respectively, with 16 bases between them. This CDR3 contains 14 residues. Germline V CDR1 and CDR2: MNHEY, SVGEGT. CDR3 nucleotide sequence: TGTGCCAGCAGTCCCGCCCAAGGGGTGCACGAGCAGTACTTC. Its translation: CASSPAQGVHEQYF.

V is TRBV15 and J is TRBJ2-7, with D perhaps being TRBD1 or TRBD2 (5 bases each). This CDR3 is built from 15 residues. Trimming removed 0 bases at V and 2 bases at J, with 11 bases between. CDR1 LNHNV and CDR2 YYDKDF come from the germline V gene (reference sequence). The CDR3 reads CATSRDGTNAYEQYF. The CDR3 region has the DNA TGTGCCACCAGCAGAGATGGGACGAACGCCTACGAGCAGTACTTC.

The rearrangement joins TRBV29-1 to TRBJ1-1, with D possibly being TRBD1 (6 bases). The CDR3 consists of 13 residues. Germline CDR1 SQVTM, CDR2 ANQGSEA. Trimming cost V 3 bases and J 6 bases, with 14 bases left between them. The CDR3, as DNA: TGCAGCGTTGAGCTACAGGGAGGCCCTGAAGCTTTCTTT. Translated, it gives CSVELQGGPEAFF.

The CDR3: CASSPGLAHNTGELFF. Here the CDR3 DNA reads TGCGCCAGCAGCCCGGGACTAGCGCATAACACCGGGGAGCTGTTTTTT. The chain uses TRBV5-1 and TRBJ2-2; 10 nucleotides match TRBD2. Germline CDR1 is SGHRS and CDR2 is YFSETQ. Trimming removed 4 bases from V and 2 bases from J; junction bases left unmatched: 5. This CDR3 region has 16 residues.

The chain has TRBV5-1 and TRBJ2-1, with D perhaps matching TRBD1 or TRBD2 (5 bases each). V gave up 7 bases and J gave up 4 bases, with 18 bases separating them. This CDR3 has 15 amino acids. Per the germline V gene, CDR1 is SGHRS and CDR2 is YFSETQ. For the CDR3, the DNA is TGCGCCAGCCTTGGTGGGGACGGGGCATACAATGAGCAGTTCTTC. Its translation: CASLGGDGAYNEQFF.

This clonotype was picked up a small number of times. The gene calls are TRBV6-2 or TRBV6-3 and TRBJ1-1; 9 bases are a match to TRBD1. Trimming cost V 10 bases and J 1 base; bases outside gene matches: 10. CDR3 size: 15 residues. Germline-derived CDR1 and CDR2 are MNHEY and SVGEGT. The CDR3 DNA reads as TGTGCCATCAAGGACGGGACAGGGCCGAACACTGAAGCTTTCTTT. It is translated as CAIKDGTGPNTEAFF.

Concerning this clonotype: A read error may account for a junction end that differs from germline. The V and J genes are TRBV20-1 and TRBJ1-1; 8 bases line up with TRBD1. Looked up from germline, CDR1 is DFQATT and CDR2 is SNEGSKA (reference sequence). This CDR3 contains 13 residues. The CDR3 region is CSASGGPNTKAFF. The CDR3 DNA follows: TGCAGTGCTTCAGGGGGCCCGAACACTAAAGCTTTCTTT.

This chain links TRBV7-9 with TRBJ2-1; 8 nucleotides line up with TRBD1. This CDR3 contains 14 residues. CDR1 and CDR2 (germline): SEHNR, FQNEAQ (reference sequence). The ends lost 5 bases at V and 9 bases at J; junction bases unmatched: 9. This CDR3 reads CASSPTSGGPEQFF. For the CDR3, the DNA is TGTGCCAGCAGCCCCACCTCAGGGGGCCCTGAGCAGTTCTTC.

This clonotype was counted only a few times. V gene TRBV6-5 combines with J gene TRBJ2-2, with unresolved D. In germline, CDR1 is MNHEY, CDR2 SVGAGI. The CDR3 length is 12 residues. With 6 bases removed from V and 5 bases from J, the gap between germline ends came to 7 bases. This chain's CDR3 is CASRNPTGELFF. The CDR3 coding sequence is TGTGCCAGCAGGAACCCTACCGGGGAGCTGTTTTTT.

V and J are TRBV24-1 and TRBJ2-3, with TRBD1 matching 9 bases. The CDR3 runs to 15 residues. With 2 bases clipped from V and 4 bases from J, the junction kept 3 bases outside the gene matches. Germline V gene sequence: CDR1 KGHDR, CDR2 SFDVKD. CDR3 region: CATSDSRQGADTQYF. The CDR3 coding sequence is TGTGCCACCAGTGATTCTAGACAGGGGGCAGATACGCAGTATTTT.

The chain is built from TRBV9 and TRBJ2-5; 8 nucleotides agree with TRBD2. Germline values: CDR1 SGDLS, CDR2 YYNGEE. The CDR3 extends over 17 amino acids. The J segment lost 5 bases and the V segment lost 1 base, leaving 13 bases of the junction unmatched. The CDR3 sequence is CASSVHSSGPVGETQYF. In DNA form, the CDR3 reads TGTGCCAGCAGCGTACATTCTAGCGGGCCAGTGGGGGAGACCCAGTACTTC.

This clonotype has only a few counts. The V and J genes are TRBV4-1 and TRBJ2-1, with D perhaps matching TRBD2 (6 bases). Germline values: CDR1 MGHRA, CDR2 YSYEKL. The CDR3 runs to 20 residues. Trimming cost V 0 bases and J 3 bases, with 24 bases left between them. The DNA for the CDR3 is TGCGCCAGCAGCCAAGATAGAACTGGGCGGGGACGTCCTCTCTACAATGAGCAGTTCTTC. Translation: CASSQDRTGRGRPLYNEQFF.